The clone carrying this TCR beta chain was seen more than once but under ten times. What it recognizes is unknown. This sample is drawn from a study of beta chain features in type 1 diabetes. Study information: Cell yields, gender and age were comparable in patients and healthy donors.

Germline V gene sequence: CDR1 MNHEY, CDR2 SVGAGI. The V gene lost 0 bases and the J gene lost 1 base, with 6 bases spanning the gap. The CDR3 covers 14 residues. The whole isolated RNA underwent reverse transcription, so sequencing captured expressed TCRB transcripts. Mean read depth for naive, central memory and regulatory T cell samples was around 3.5 million reads. Here immunoSEQ multiplex PCR was the method, and the copy in TCRdb shows in-frame clones only, minus some. This table has some 150,000 clones, over 8% appearing once. Study outcomes and limitations: For type 1 diabetes patients, VDJ junctions showed fewer insertions and more deletions.

CD45RO/CCR7/CD25/CD127/CD95/CD27 separated CD4+ naive, central memory, regulatory and stem cell-like memory cells by sorting. This chain connects TRBV6-5 to TRBJ2-5; maybe TRBD1 (6 bases). Sequencing used central memory CD4+ T cells from blood. The TCR comes from a woman between 40 and 50 years old in good health. CDR3 nucleotides: TGTGCCAGCAGTTACTCAGGGGGCCAAGAGACCCAGTACTTC. As protein: CASSYSGGQETQYF.